This T cell receptor (beta chain) was profiled in a study of blood T cell repertoires in COVID-19. Turning to the study itself: Sites in the United States, Italy and Spain provided acute and convalescent COVID-19 samples. Sample material is recorded as cDNA or gDNA derived from T cells, B-cell-depleted T cells, or PBMCs.

Seattle-derived patients entered the study during active infection and were followed longitudinally. Libraries were prepared by immunoSEQ multiplex PCR; TCRdb keeps only in-frame clonotypes and omits some of them. The top ten hold approximately 8.1% of the sample, which has some 160,000 clones, approximately 80% seen once. The clonotype originates from a woman older than 75 with COVID-19, enrolled during active disease. The sample was peripheral blood.

CDR3 sequence (DNA): TGTGCCAGCAGCGAACAGGGTCAGCCCCAGCATTTT. This gives the protein CASSEQGQPQHF. This chain links TRBV7-2 with TRBJ1-5, with a tentative D call TRBD1 (6 bases). V was cut by 5 bases and J by 6 bases, with 8 bases left in between. Germline CDR1 SGHTA, CDR2 FQGNSA. The CDR3 is made up of 12 amino acids. The entire variable domain, with the rest obtained from reference TRBV7-2 and TRBJ1-5, is as follows: GAGVSQSPSNKVTEKGKDVELRCDPISGHTALYWYRQSLGQGLEFLIYFQGNSAPDKSGLPSDRFSAERTGGSVSTLTIQRTQQEDSAVYLCASSEQGQPQHFGDGTRLSIL.